This T cell receptor beta chain was captured by sequencing in a study of tumor-infiltrating lymphocytes in localized non-small cell lung cancer. Produced via immunoSEQ multiplex PCR; TCRdb's table is partial and in-frame only. The top ten hold about 7.4% of the sample, which has just over 7,000 clones, about 80% seen once. The clonotype comes from a human donor with non-small cell lung cancer. The sample taken for sequencing was uninvolved lung tissue not adjacent to the tumor.

The CDR3 DNA is TGCGCCAGCAGGTCCGGCACTAGCAATCAGCCCCAGCATTTT. Translated: CASRSGTSNQPQHF. The chain links TRBV5-1 to TRBJ1-5; no definite D call. There are 14 residues in the CDR3. Per germline, CDR1 SGHRS and CDR2 YFSETQ. Trimming cost V 5 bases and J 0 bases, with 9 bases left between them.